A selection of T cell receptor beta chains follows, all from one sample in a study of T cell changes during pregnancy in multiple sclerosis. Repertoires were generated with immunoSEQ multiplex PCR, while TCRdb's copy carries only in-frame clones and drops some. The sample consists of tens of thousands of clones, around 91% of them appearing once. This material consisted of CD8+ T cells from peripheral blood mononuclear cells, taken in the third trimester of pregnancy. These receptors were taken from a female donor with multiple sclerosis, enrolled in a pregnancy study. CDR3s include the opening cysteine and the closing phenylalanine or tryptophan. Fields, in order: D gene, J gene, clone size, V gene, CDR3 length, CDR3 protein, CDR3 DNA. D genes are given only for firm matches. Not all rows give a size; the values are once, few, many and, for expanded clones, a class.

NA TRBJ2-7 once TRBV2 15 CASRPTAPLGYEQYF TGTGCCAGCAGACCTACGGCCCCGCTAGGATACGAGCAGTACTTC
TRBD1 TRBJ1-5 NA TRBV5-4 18 CASSPRGRTGNSNQPQHF TGTGCCAGCAGCCCCCGGGGCAGGACAGGGAATAGCAATCAGCCCCAGCATTTT
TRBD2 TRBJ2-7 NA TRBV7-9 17 CASSSVRPSGSVYEQYF TGTGCCAGCAGCTCCGTTAGACCTAGCGGGAGCGTCTACGAGCAGTACTTC
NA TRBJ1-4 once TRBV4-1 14 CASSQGVGSEKLFF TGCGCCAGCAGCCAAGGGGTAGGGAGTGAAAAACTGTTTTTT
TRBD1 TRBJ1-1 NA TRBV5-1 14 CASSRGTGGTEAFF TGCGCCAGCAGCCGAGGGACAGGGGGCACTGAAGCTTTCTTT
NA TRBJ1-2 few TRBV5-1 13 CASSLGGGRGYTF TGCGCCAGCAGCTTGGGGGGGGGAAGAGGCTACACCTTC
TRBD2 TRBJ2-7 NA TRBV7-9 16 CASSLAAGTSGYEQYF TGTGCCAGCAGCTTAGCGGCCGGGACTAGCGGCTACGAGCAGTACTTC
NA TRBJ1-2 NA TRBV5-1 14 CASSPEGGTYGYTF TGCGCCAGCAGCCCGGAGGGGGGGACCTATGGCTACACCTTC
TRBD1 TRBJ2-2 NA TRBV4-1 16 CASSQGGTGNTGELFF TGCGCCAGCAGCCAAGGGGGGACAGGGAACACCGGGGAGCTGTTTTTT
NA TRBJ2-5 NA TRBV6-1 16 CASSDEGQGLLKTQYF TGTGCCAGCAGTGACGAAGGCCAGGGACTCCTAAAGACCCAGTACTTC